These 14 T cell receptor beta chains were all obtained from the same sample, sequenced in a study of shared clonotypes between healthy human individuals. Only in-frame clones appear in the TCRdb table, and some are missing; sequencing was by immunoSEQ multiplex PCR. The sample holds about 470,000 clones, about four fifths seen once. The sample was PBMCs. The receptor set was obtained from a woman aged 35 to 49 in good health. Some clones in this sample may be carry-over from other donors' samples.

J is TRBJ2-2 and V is TRBV30, with D unresolved. V dropped 4 bases and J dropped 3 bases, with 12 bases sitting between them. This CDR3 has 14 residues. Looked up from germline, CDR1 is GTSNPN and CDR2 is SVGIG (reference sequence). In nucleotides, the CDR3 is TGTGCCTGGACCGTCCGTGGGTACACCGGGGAGCTGTTTTTT. It specifies CAWTVRGYTGELFF.

The genes are TRBV25-1 and TRBJ1-1; no reliable D call. Per germline, CDR1 MGHDK and CDR2 SYGVNS. There are 15 residues in the CDR3. The ends were cut back, 3 bases at V and 0 bases at J, with 11 bases in the middle. The CDR3 here is CASSDIGSLNTEAFF. Here the CDR3 DNA reads TGTGCCAGCAGTGACATAGGGAGTTTGAACACTGAAGCTTTCTTT. The full variable domain, with the rest looked up from reference TRBV25-1 and TRBJ1-1, is EADIYQTPRYLVIGTGKKITLECSQTMGHDKMYWYQQDPGMELHLIHYSYGVNSTEKGDLSSESTVSRIRTEHFPLTLESARPSHTSQYLCASSDIGSLNTEAFFGQGTRLTVV.

This rearrangement joins TRBV30 to TRBJ1-1; 11 bases line up with TRBD1. CDR1 is GTSNPN, CDR2 SVGIG, per germline (reference sequence). The CDR3 covers 14 residues. V shed 5 bases, J shed 0 bases, and the junction held 2 bases outside the gene matches. CDR3 DNA sequence: TGTGCCTGGGGGACAGGGGGTCTGAACACTGAAGCTTTCTTT. This translates into CAWGTGGLNTEAFF.

The chain is built from TRBV7-3 and TRBJ2-1, with D perhaps being TRBD1 or TRBD2 (5 bases each). Germline-derived CDR1 and CDR2 are SGHTA and FQGTGA. This CDR3 is built from 14 residues. Trimming shortened V by 1 base and J by 10 bases, and 14 bases separated the two germline ends. CDR3 bases: TGTGCCAGCAGCTTAATTCCCGGGGACCGCGAGCAGTTCTTC. This translates into CASSLIPGDREQFF.

This rearrangement joins TRBV4-2 to TRBJ2-1, with 7 bases aligning to TRBD2. The V segment lost 5 bases and the J segment 5 bases; nucleotides outside the gene matches: 6. The CDR3 has 14 amino acids. Germline values: CDR1 LGHNA, CDR2 YNFKEQ. CDR3 loop: CASSGLADHNEQFF. In DNA, the CDR3 is TGTGCCAGCAGCGGGCTAGCGGACCACAATGAGCAGTTCTTC.

Turning to this clone: A far larger clone differs by one base, so this is likely a read error. Additional DNA sequences in this sample encode the identical CDR3. The chain couples TRBV10-2 to TRBJ1-4; D gene unclear. This CDR3 region has 15 residues. Germline CDR1 WSHSY, CDR2 SAAADI. V lost 6 bases, J lost 0 bases, and 11 bases lay in between. The CDR3 reads CASRGTGTTNEKLFF. The DNA of the CDR3 is TGCGCCAGCAGGGGAACGGGGACAACTAATGAAAAACTGTTTTTT.

The rearrangement joins TRBV9 to TRBJ1-2; possibly TRBD1 for D (5 bases). CDR1 and CDR2 from the germline V gene are SGDLS and YYNGEE. Trimming cost V 4 bases and J 3 bases, with 19 bases left between them. The CDR3 is made up of 16 amino acids. The CDR3, as DNA: TGTGCCAGCAGCCGACCCCGGGACGGAGGATACTATGGCTACACCTTC. This codes for CASSRPRDGGYYGYTF.

The chain couples TRBV7-2 to TRBJ2-4, with TRBD2 matching 7 bases. The CDR3 has 14 residues. With 0 bases clipped from V and 7 bases from J, the junction kept 3 bases outside the gene matches. In germline, CDR1 is SGHTA, CDR2 FQGNSA. CDR3 amino acids: CASSLAGGRNIQYF. The CDR3 DNA is TGTGCCAGCAGCTTAGCGGGAGGGAGGAACATTCAGTACTTC.

This clone was counted only a few times. The chain carries TRBV7-9 and TRBJ2-1, with 7 positions matching TRBD2. The CDR3 covers 15 residues. From germline, CDR1 is SEHNR and CDR2 FQNEAQ (reference sequence). J lost 4 bases, V lost 5 bases, and 8 bases had no gene match. The CDR3 protein is CASSPLAGAYNEQFF. CDR3 coding DNA: TGTGCCAGCAGCCCCTTAGCGGGCGCGTACAATGAGCAGTTCTTC.

Details on this clone: It may be a read error: a sequence one base away is much more abundant. This is likely a read error, given that the CDR3 carries no conserved phenylalanine or tryptophan at its end. As DNA, the CDR3 is TGTGCCAGCAGTTCGAATTCACCCCTCCACCTT. It is translated as CASSSNSPLHL. V gene TRBV28 combines with J gene TRBJ1-6; D is undetermined. V lost 4 bases to trimming and J lost 7 bases, with 2 bases between them. This CDR3 is 11 amino acids long. Germline CDR1 MDHEN, CDR2 SYDVKM.

V usage is TRBV4-2 and J usage is TRBJ2-1; weak D call: TRBD1 (6 bases). CDR1 is LGHNA and CDR2 is YNFKEQ in the germline V gene. The CDR3 consists of 16 residues. V gave up 0 bases and J gave up 3 bases, with 12 bases separating them. CDR3 coding DNA: TGTGCCAGCAGCCAAGATGAGGGGGTTGGCTACAATGAGCAGTTCTTC. This codes for CASSQDEGVGYNEQFF.

This clone has a handful of counts. The chain is built from TRBV7-9 and TRBJ1-1; the D gene is possibly TRBD1 (5 bases). Germline CDR1 is SEHNR and CDR2 is FQNEAQ (reference sequence). This CDR3 spans 13 amino acids. Trimming removed 5 bases from V and 4 bases from J, with 11 bases in between. CDR3 sequence reads: CASSLGTGTEAFF. The CDR3 nucleotides are TGTGCCAGCAGCCTAGGGACGGGCACTGAAGCTTTCTTT.

The chain links TRBV18 to TRBJ2-5; D perhaps matches TRBD1 (6 bases). CDR3 size: 14 residues. V lost 5 bases, J lost 7 bases, and 17 bases lay in between. CDR1 KGHSH and CDR2 LQKENI come from the germline V gene. The CDR3 reads CASSTSGTKGTQYF. In DNA, the CDR3 is TGTGCCAGCTCAACATCCGGGACAAAGGGGACCCAGTACTTC.

This clone was counted a few times. The sample contains more than one DNA sequence encoding this CDR3. This chain joins TRBV5-1 and TRBJ1-1; D is unresolved. Trimming removed 3 bases from V and 3 bases from J, with 6 bases in between. CDR1 is SGHRS and CDR2 is YFSETQ in the germline V gene. The CDR3 length is 12 residues. The chain's CDR3 is CASSWGDTEAFF. CDR3 coding DNA: TGCGCCAGCAGCTGGGGAGACACTGAAGCTTTCTTT. Filled out from reference TRBV5-1 and TRBJ1-1, the complete variable domain reads KAGVTQTPRYLIKTRGQQVTLSCSPISGHRSVSWYQQTPGQGLQFLFEYFSETQRNKGNFPGRFSGRQFSNSRSEMNVSTLELGDSALYLCASSWGDTEAFFGQGTRLTVV.